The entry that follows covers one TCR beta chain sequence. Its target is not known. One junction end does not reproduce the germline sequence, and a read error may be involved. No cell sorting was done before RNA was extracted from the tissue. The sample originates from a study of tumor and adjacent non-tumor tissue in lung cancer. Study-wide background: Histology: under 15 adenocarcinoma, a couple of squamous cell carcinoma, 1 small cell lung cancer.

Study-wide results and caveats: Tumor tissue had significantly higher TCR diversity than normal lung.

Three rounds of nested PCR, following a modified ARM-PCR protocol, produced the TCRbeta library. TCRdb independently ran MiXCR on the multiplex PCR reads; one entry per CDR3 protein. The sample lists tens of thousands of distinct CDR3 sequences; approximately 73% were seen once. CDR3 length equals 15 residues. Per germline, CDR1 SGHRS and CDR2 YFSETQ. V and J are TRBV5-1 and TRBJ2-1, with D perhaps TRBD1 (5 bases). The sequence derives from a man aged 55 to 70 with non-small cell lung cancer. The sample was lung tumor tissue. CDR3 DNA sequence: TGCGCCAGTCACGACAGCCGTTTGTCCTACAATAAGCAGTTCTTC. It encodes CASHDSRLSYNKQFF.